These T cell receptor beta chains were read from a single sample in a study of blood T cell repertoires in COVID-19. Profiled with immunoSEQ multiplex PCR; TCRdb holds only in-frame clones, not every one. This table holds 150,000 to 200,000 clones, 80% found once. The sequenced sample consisted of PBMCs or T cells enriched from blood (not recorded which). These receptors were obtained from an older woman who had recovered from COVID-19. Each CDR3 is given with its conserved first and last residue. A D gene is named only where the DNA matches it firmly. Rows give clone size only sometimes, using once, few, many, or a class for an expanded clone.

NA	13	TRBV6-1	NA	TRBJ2-5	TGTGCCAGCAGTGAATGGCCCCAAGAGACCCAGTACTTC	CASSEWPQETQYF
once	14	TRBV27	NA	TRBJ2-1	TGTGCCAGCAGTTTCGGGGGATCATACAATGAGCAGTTCTTC	CASSFGGSYNEQFF
once	14	TRBV6-5	NA	TRBJ1-1	TGTGCCAGCAGTTACCTCGGGGGTGACACTGAAGCTTTCTTT	CASSYLGGDTEAFF
once	13	TRBV30	TRBD1	TRBJ1-4	TGTGCCTGTAACAGGGGCCTAAATGAAAAACTGTTTTTT	CACNRGLNEKLFF
NA	16	TRBV29-1	TRBD2	TRBJ2-1	TGCAGCGTTGAGGGACTAGCGGGGGGGTCCTACAATGAGCAGTTCTTC	CSVEGLAGGSYNEQFF
NA	12	TRBV11-3	TRBD1	TRBJ1-1	TGTGCCAGCAGCTCGGGACCGGGACAGGTCGGTTTT	CASSSGPGQVGF
NA	13	TRBV28	NA	TRBJ2-7	TGTGCCAGCAGTTTTAGGGGCCGATACGAGCAGTACTTC	CASSFRGRYEQYF
NA	15	TRBV6-5	TRBD1	TRBJ1-2	TGTGCCAGCAGTAGCCGGTCAACAGGGGCGGATGGCTACACCTTC	CASSSRSTGADGYTF
NA	11	TRBV20-1	TRBD2	TRBJ2-3	TGCAGTGGACTAGCGGGGGAAACGCAGTATTTT	CSGLAGETQYF
NA	13	TRBV7-2	NA	TRBJ2-1	TGTGCCAGCAGCTTATTTACGGTCTCAGAGCAGTTCTTC	CASSLFTVSEQFF
NA	13	TRBV5-4	NA	TRBJ1-1	TGTGCCAGCAGCGTGACAGTGAACACTGAAGCTTTCTTT	CASSVTVNTEAFF
NA	13	TRBV19	NA	TRBJ2-2	TGTGCCAGTAGTATAGAAGCCGGCGGGGAGCTGTTTTTT	CASSIEAGGELFF
NA	14	TRBV27	NA	TRBJ1-1	TGTGCCAGCAGTTTGAGTAGTCCGAACACTGAAGCTTTCTTT	CASSLSSPNTEAFF
NA	16	TRBV2	TRBD2	TRBJ2-7	TGTGCCAGCAGTGAAGCGGGTAGCGGGGGGGCCTACGAGCAGTACTTC	CASSEAGSGGAYEQYF
NA	15	TRBV5-5	TRBD1	TRBJ1-4	TGTGCCAGCAGCTTGAGCTTCGGGACAGGGAAAAAACTGTTTTTT	CASSLSFGTGKKLFF
NA	14	TRBV9	TRBD1	TRBJ1-5	TGTGCCAGCAGCGCGACAGGGGAGAGTCAGCCCCAGCATTTT	CASSATGESQPQHF
NA	14	TRBV27	TRBD1	TRBJ1-5	TGTGCCAGCAGCCGACAGGGGCCCAATCAGCCCCAGCATTTT	CASSRQGPNQPQHF
NA	13	TRBV7-6	TRBD2	TRBJ2-7	TGTGCCAGCAGCCCCGGACTAGGCCCCGAGCAGTACTTC	CASSPGLGPEQYF
NA	14	TRBV7-9	NA	TRBJ1-2	TGTGCCAGCAGCCAAGATCGGGGAAACTATGGCTACACCTTC	CASSQDRGNYGYTF
NA	14	TRBV18	TRBD2	TRBJ2-5	TGTGCCAGCTCACCACTGGGGGGGATGGAGACCCAGTACTTC	CASSPLGGMETQYF
NA	13	TRBV5-1	NA	TRBJ2-3	TGCGCCAGCATGGACCCTAGCGTAGATACGCAGTATTTT	CASMDPSVDTQYF
NA	14	TRBV27	NA	TRBJ1-5	TGTGCCAGCAGCCCGCGTGACTTCAATCAGCCCCAGCATTTT	CASSPRDFNQPQHF
NA	15	TRBV2	TRBD2	TRBJ2-7	TGTGCCAGCAGCCACGGGACTAGCGGGGGGGACGAGCAGTACTTC	CASSHGTSGGDEQYF
NA	13	TRBV18	NA	TRBJ2-5	TGTGCCAGCTCATGGGGACTTCAAGAGACCCAGTACTTC	CASSWGLQETQYF
NA	16	TRBV11-2	TRBD1	TRBJ1-4	TGTGCCAGCAGCGCCGAACAGGGGTTAACTAATGAAAAACTGTTTTTT	CASSAEQGLTNEKLFF
NA	18	TRBV29-1	TRBD1	TRBJ1-4	TGCAGCGTATATCACCGGGACAGGGGGACCGCAACTAATGAAAAACTGTTTTTT	CSVYHRDRGTATNEKLFF
NA	15	TRBV11-2	TRBD2	TRBJ2-5	TGTGCCAGCAGATCACTAGCGGGGGGTTGGGAGACCCAGTACTTC	CASRSLAGGWETQYF
many	13	TRBV4-1	TRBD1	TRBJ1-1	TGCGCCAGCAGCCAAGAGAGGACAGGGGAAGCTTTCTTT	CASSQERTGEAFF
NA	14	TRBV24-1	NA	TRBJ2-1	TGTGCCACCAGTGGAGACTATCTGGGGGGTGAGCAGTTCTTC	CATSGDYLGGEQFF
NA	14	TRBV9	TRBD1	TRBJ1-2	TGTGCCAGCAGCGTGGAGACAGGGTTCTATGGCTACACCTTC	CASSVETGFYGYTF
NA	13	TRBV19	NA	TRBJ1-1	TGTGCCAGTAGTATTACGGGGGAAGCTGAAGCTTTCTTT	CASSITGEAEAFF
NA	14	TRBV27	NA	TRBJ1-2	TGTGCCAGCAGTCAATTACAGGGAGACAATGGCTACACCTTC	CASSQLQGDNGYTF
NA	15	TRBV6-5	NA	TRBJ1-3	TGTGCCAGCAGTTACGGTCTAAGTTCGGGAAACACCATATATTTT	CASSYGLSSGNTIYF
NA	13	TRBV6-5	NA	TRBJ1-3	TGTGCCAGCACCAGCGGGGGTGGAAACACCATATATTTT	CASTSGGGNTIYF
NA	13	TRBV11-2	NA	TRBJ1-5	TGTGCCAGCAGCTTAGGCCAACTTCAGCCCCAGCATTTT	CASSLGQLQPQHF
few	13	TRBV7-8	TRBD1	TRBJ2-7	TGTGCCAGCAGCCCGAGGACAGGGTACGAGCAGTACTTC	CASSPRTGYEQYF
NA	14	TRBV4-1	TRBD1	TRBJ1-2	TGCGCCAGCAGCCAGGACCCGACAGGGGAGCACTACACCTTC	CASSQDPTGEHYTF
NA	14	TRBV10-2	TRBD2	TRBJ2-1	TGCGCCAGCAGTGAGGCGGGGGGGCACAATGAGCAGTTCTTC	CASSEAGGHNEQFF
NA	16	TRBV3-1/TRBV3-2	TRBD2	TRBJ2-7	TGTGCCAGCAGCCAACCGGGACTAGGGGATCTCTACGAGCAGTACTTC	CASSQPGLGDLYEQYF
few	14	TRBV18	TRBD1	TRBJ1-6	TGTGCCAGCTCCCTAGACAGGGATAATTCACCCCTCCACTTT	CASSLDRDNSPLHF
NA	14	TRBV6-5	NA	TRBJ2-2	TGTGCCAGCAGGGGGGGGCGAGGCACCGGGGAGCTGTTTTTT	CASRGGRGTGELFF
many	16	TRBV9	TRBD1	TRBJ2-4	TGTGCCAGCAGCGTCGCTGGACAGGGCGCCAAAAACATTCAGTACTTC	CASSVAGQGAKNIQYF
NA	15	TRBV6-5	NA	TRBJ1-1	TGTGCCAGCAGTTACTCGGCAGGAGCGGACACTGAAGCTTTCTTT	CASSYSAGADTEAFF
few	12	TRBV6-5	NA	TRBJ2-1	TGTGCCAGCAGCAATCGGGGGAGTGAGCAGTTCTTC	CASSNRGSEQFF
NA	12	TRBV11-2	NA	TRBJ2-7	TGTGCCAGCAGCTTAGAGGGCTTCGAGCAGTACTTC	CASSLEGFEQYF
NA	15	TRBV19	TRBD1	TRBJ1-5	TGTGCCAGTACTACCGGGACAGGGAAGTTTCAGCCCCAGCATTTT	CASTTGTGKFQPQHF
few	13	TRBV10-3	NA	TRBJ1-1	TGTGCCATCACCCAAGACAAGAACACTGAAGCTTTCTTT	CAITQDKNTEAFF
NA	16	TRBV6-1	TRBD1	TRBJ2-1	TGTGCCAGCAGTGGGGCGGACAGGGGGCTCTACAATGAGCAGTTCTTC	CASSGADRGLYNEQFF
NA	10	TRBV20-1	NA	TRBJ1-2	TGCAGTGCTTCAGGGGCTGGCTACACCTTC	CSASGAGYTF
NA	13	TRBV5-1	TRBD1	TRBJ1-1	TGCGCCAGCAGCGTCCTCGACAGGGAAGGAGCTTTCTTT	CASSVLDREGAFF
NA	13	TRBV5-4	TRBD2	TRBJ2-5	TGTGCCAGCGGGAGGGGACCAAAAGAGACCCAGTACTTC	CASGRGPKETQYF
NA	14	TRBV3-1/TRBV3-2	NA	TRBJ1-1	TGTGCCAGCAGCCCTGGACAGAGGAACACTGAAGCTTTCTTT	CASSPGQRNTEAFF
few	14	TRBV14	NA	TRBJ1-4	TGTGCCAGCAGCCCAGGGGTCCGTAATGAAAAACTGTTTTTT	CASSPGVRNEKLFF
NA	14	TRBV27	TRBD1	TRBJ1-1	TGTGCCAGCAGCCGGACAGGGGCACTCGCTGAAGCTTTCTTT	CASSRTGALAEAFF
NA	13	TRBV2	NA	TRBJ1-1	TGTGCCAGCATTCCAGGGGTCGTTTCTGAAGCTTTCTTT	CASIPGVVSEAFF